This passage covers 28 T cell receptor beta chains from one sample sequenced in a study of PD-1 blockade in classical Hodgkin lymphoma. Sequenced by immunoSEQ multiplex PCR; TCRdb stores in-frame clones only, minus some. The repertoire holds 90,000 or so clones, with approximately 91% as singletons. Following autologous stem cell transplantation, relapse occurred in every patient, and exposure to brentuximab vedotin varied. The material was peripheral blood mononuclear cells (PBMCs), obtained before the second cycle of nivolumab. These receptor sequences come from a human donor with classical Hodgkin lymphoma.

The chain links TRBV10-2 to TRBJ1-2; D remains unclear. Trimming cost V 2 bases and J 0 bases, with 10 bases left between them. The length of the CDR3 is 15 residues. From germline, CDR1 is WSHSY and CDR2 SAAADI. CDR3 sequence: CASSERAAANYGYTF. DNA of the CDR3: TGCGCCAGCAGTGAGAGGGCAGCAGCTAACTATGGCTACACCTTC.

The V and J genes are TRBV19 and TRBJ1-1; tentatively, D is TRBD1 (6 bases). CDR1 and CDR2 (germline): LNHDA, SQIVND (reference sequence). The germline V and J ends were trimmed by 1 base and 5 bases, with 11 bases remaining between them. This CDR3 has 14 amino acids. CDR3 sequence reads: CASSIGAGVTEAFF. In nucleotides, the CDR3 is TGTGCCAGTAGTATAGGGGCAGGGGTTACTGAAGCTTTCTTT.

The genes are TRBV6-5 and TRBJ1-1, with D perhaps TRBD1 (6 bases). Germline CDR1 reads MNHEY; CDR2 reads SVGAGI. This CDR3 is 16 amino acids long. Deletions cut 4 bases from V and 3 bases from J, with 18 bases between. The CDR3 protein is CASSSGRRGGHTEAFF. DNA of the CDR3: TGTGCCAGCAGTTCCGGCAGGCGTGGGGGGCACACTGAAGCTTTCTTT.

In this sample, this clone turned up once. This chain connects TRBV7-9 to TRBJ2-2; D unclear. The CDR3 length is 14 residues. V lost 1 base and J 9 bases, leaving 12 bases between the germline ends. The germline CDR1 and CDR2 sequences are SEHNR and FQNEAQ (reference sequence). The CDR3 DNA reads as TGTGCCAGCAGCTTAGAACCGGGCCTCAGGGAGCTGTTTTTT. This sequence encodes CASSLEPGLRELFF.

The rearrangement uses TRBV6-1 and TRBJ2-1; 9 bases are shared with TRBD2. Trimming took 4 bases from V and 3 from J; bases not matched to a gene: 7. Looked up from germline, CDR1 is MNHNS and CDR2 is SASEGT. This CDR3 comprises 16 residues. Here the CDR3 reads CASSAATSGYYNEQFF. The CDR3 DNA is TGTGCCAGCAGTGCCGCGACTAGCGGCTACTACAATGAGCAGTTCTTC.

This clone has a single count. The CDR3 here is CASSADRVGTDTQYF. CDR3 in DNA: TGTGCCAGCAGCGCCGACAGGGTTGGCACAGATACGCAGTATTTT. J is TRBJ2-3 and V is TRBV6-4, with 7 bases fitting TRBD1. The V gene end was trimmed by 6 bases and the J gene end by 1 base; junction bases not matched to a gene: 7. This CDR3 has 15 residues. Germline V gene data show CDR1 as MRHNA and CDR2 as SNTAGT.

In its sample, this clone was seen once. The chain carries TRBV7-2 and TRBJ2-2, with TRBD2 matching over 8 bases. The germline V gene has CDR1 SGHTA and CDR2 FQGNSA. The CDR3 is 15 residues long. V lost 10 bases, J lost 2 bases, and 9 bases stayed unmatched. The CDR3 loop is CATSRSGANTGELFF. DNA for the CDR3: TGTGCCACCTCTCGTAGCGGGGCCAACACCGGGGAGCTGTTTTTT.

The V call is TRBV27, the J call TRBJ2-7; TRBD2 agrees at 8 bases. V lost 6 bases to trimming and J lost 0 bases; unmatched junction nucleotides: 13. The CDR3 spans 17 residues. Germline CDR1 MNHEY, CDR2 SMNVEV (reference sequence). CDR3 loop: CASRPTWGAGGSYEQYF. The CDR3 coding sequence is TGTGCCAGCAGGCCAACCTGGGGGGCGGGAGGCTCCTACGAGCAGTACTTC.

The gene calls are TRBV2 and TRBJ1-3; D is perhaps TRBD1 (5 bases). The CDR3 has 16 residues. In germline, CDR1 is SNHLY, CDR2 FYNNEI. The V end lost 2 bases, the J end lost 3 bases, and 14 bases lay between the germline ends. In DNA form, the CDR3 reads TGTGCCAGCAGTGAATTGAGGCAGGGTATTGGAAACACCATATATTTT. Its translation is CASSELRQGIGNTIYF.

This sequence joins TRBV7-7 and TRBJ2-3, with 9 bases fitting TRBD1. The CDR3 covers 14 residues. Germline V CDR1 and CDR2: SSHAT, FNYEAQ (reference sequence). J lost 3 bases, V lost 3 bases, and 1 base had no gene match. The CDR3 nucleotides read TGTGCCAGCAGCTTGGACAGGGGAACAGATACGCAGTATTTT. Its protein is CASSLDRGTDTQYF. Together with reference TRBV7-7 and TRBJ2-3, the CDR3 gives the full variable domain: GAGVSQSPRYKVTKRGQDVTLRCDPISSHATLYWYQQALGQGPEFLTYFNYEAQPDKSGLPSDRFSAERPEGSISTLTIQRTEQRDSAMYRCASSLDRGTDTQYFGPGTRLTVL.

V and J are TRBV27 and TRBJ1-4; D may be TRBD1 (5 bases). CDR3 length: 16 residues. Trimming removed 0 bases from V and 5 bases from J, with 13 bases in between. Germline CDR1 MNHEY, CDR2 SMNVEV (reference sequence). The CDR3 loop reads CASSLSGQSSNEKLFF. CDR3 sequence (DNA): TGTGCCAGCAGTTTATCGGGGCAGTCAAGCAATGAAAAACTGTTTTTT.

The chain uses TRBV19 and TRBJ2-2, with TRBD2 identical over 7 bases. Germline trimming cut 4 bases from V and 7 bases from J; bases unmatched to any gene: 9. CDR1 is LNHDA, CDR2 SQIVND, per germline (reference sequence). The CDR3 spans 15 residues. The CDR3 here is CASSTEGPGGGELFF. The CDR3 nucleotides are TGTGCCAGTAGTACGGAAGGACCGGGAGGCGGGGAGCTGTTTTTT.

The chain recombines TRBV11-3 with TRBJ2-1; perhaps TRBD1 as D (6 bases). The V gene lost 1 base and the J gene lost 1 base, with 8 bases spanning the gap. CDR1 is SGHNT and CDR2 is YENEEA in the germline V gene. The CDR3 consists of 15 residues. DNA of the CDR3: TGTGCCAGCAGCTTAGTACAGGGATCCTACAATGAGCAGTTCTTC. This sequence encodes CASSLVQGSYNEQFF.

This chain links TRBV6-6 with TRBJ2-7; D call uncertain. This CDR3 spans 11 amino acids. The germline CDR1 and CDR2 sequences are MNHNY and SVGAGI (reference sequence). Trimming left V 5 bases short and J 3 bases short, with 5 bases between. The CDR3 is CASSRHYEQYF. In nucleotides, the CDR3 is TGTGCCAGCAGTCGACACTACGAGCAGTACTTC.

This rearrangement joins TRBV7-8 to TRBJ2-2, with D perhaps matching TRBD1 (6 bases). CDR1 SGHVS and CDR2 FQNEAQ come from the germline V gene. The CDR3 totals 15 residues. Trimming took off 5 bases at V and 5 bases at J, with 15 bases between the two ends. The CDR3 DNA reads as TGTGCCAGCAGCCCCGACAGGAGACGGACCGGGGAGCTGTTTTTT. Translated: CASSPDRRRTGELFF.

This chain connects TRBV10-3 to TRBJ2-5; no reliable D call. Germline V lookup: CDR1 ENHRY, CDR2 SYGVKD. The CDR3 is 15 amino acids. The V and J ends lost 6 bases and 2 bases respectively, with 16 bases between them. As DNA, the CDR3 is TGTGCCATCAGCGCCCTTCCGGACCGACAAGAGACCCAGTACTTC. It encodes CAISALPDRQETQYF.

The J gene is TRBJ1-2, the V gene TRBV19; D remains ambiguous. This CDR3 spans 12 amino acids. Germline-derived CDR1 and CDR2 are LNHDA and SQIVND (reference sequence). Trimming shortened V by 5 bases and J by 7 bases, and 11 bases separated the two germline ends. CDR3 nucleotides: TGTGCCAGTAGTGCTTCCCTCAGTGGCTACACCTTC. Residues: CASSASLSGYTF. Using reference TRBV19 and TRBJ1-2 for the parts outside the CDR3, the full variable domain is DGGITQSPKYLFRKEGQNVTLSCEQNLNHDAMYWYRQDPGQGLRLIYYSQIVNDFQKGDIAEGYSVSREKKESFPLTVTSAQKNPTAFYLCASSASLSGYTFGSGTRLTVV.

The chain carries TRBV27 and TRBJ1-2; a possible D gene is TRBD1 (6 bases). This CDR3 spans 12 amino acids. V lost 6 bases, J lost 8 bases, and 13 bases lay in between. CDR1 and CDR2 (germline): MNHEY, SMNVEV (reference sequence). This CDR3 is CASRSTGGGYTF. CDR3 in DNA: TGTGCCAGCAGGTCGACAGGTGGGGGCTACACCTTC.

This chain links TRBV6-1 with TRBJ2-1, with 8 bases that match TRBD1. The CDR3 length is 15 residues. Germline trimming cut 4 bases from V and 3 bases from J; bases unmatched to any gene: 5. Germline CDR1 MNHNS, CDR2 SASEGT. The CDR3 region is CASSVYRGIYNEQFF. CDR3 nucleotide sequence: TGTGCCAGCAGTGTATACAGGGGGATCTACAATGAGCAGTTCTTC.

The chain links TRBV7-8 to TRBJ1-2, with TRBD1 as a possible D gene (6 bases). Germline CDR1 SGHVS, CDR2 FQNEAQ. This CDR3 has 12 residues. Trimming took 6 bases from V and 7 from J, leaving 12 bases between them. The CDR3 protein is CASSLQGRGYTF. The CDR3, as DNA: TGTGCCAGCAGTCTACAGGGACGTGGCTACACCTTC. Filled out from reference TRBV7-8 and TRBJ1-2, the complete variable domain reads GAGVSQSPRYKVAKRGQDVALRCDPISGHVSLFWYQQALGQGPEFLTYFQNEAQLDKSGLPSDRFFAERPEGSVSTLKIQRTQQEDSAVYLCASSLQGRGYTFGSGTRLTVV.

V is TRBV4-2 and J is TRBJ1-4, with 8 bases lining up with TRBD1. Trimming cost V 5 bases and J 2 bases; bases outside gene matches: 4. Germline V gene data show CDR1 as LGHNA and CDR2 as YNFKEQ. CDR3 length equals 15 residues. The CDR3 sequence is CASSAQGGTNEKLFF. The CDR3 nucleotides are TGTGCCAGCAGCGCACAGGGGGGGACTAATGAAAAACTGTTTTTT.

The chain employs TRBV28 and TRBJ2-1; D might be TRBD2 (6 bases). V lost 7 bases to trimming and J lost 3 bases, with 19 bases between them. CDR1 MDHEN and CDR2 SYDVKM come from the germline V gene. The CDR3 has 16 residues. The CDR3 reads CASTSSGPTDYNEQFF. The CDR3 region has the DNA TGTGCCAGCACCTCCAGCGGGCCAACCGACTACAATGAGCAGTTCTTC.

V is TRBV30 and J is TRBJ2-2, with 9 bases aligning to TRBD2. This CDR3 contains 14 residues. With 5 bases clipped from V and 1 base from J, the junction kept 2 bases outside the gene matches. CDR1 and CDR2 from the germline V gene are GTSNPN and SVGIG (reference sequence). The chain's CDR3 is CAWRLAENTGELFF. The CDR3 DNA sequence: TGTGCCTGGCGACTAGCGGAGAACACCGGGGAGCTGTTTTTT.

This chain uses TRBV11-3 with TRBJ2-4, with a weak D call TRBD2 (5 bases). The CDR3 sequence is 17 residues long. The V gene lost 0 bases and the J gene lost 7 bases, with 19 bases spanning the gap. Germline CDR1 is SGHNT and CDR2 is YENEEA. CDR3 DNA: TGTGCCAGCAGCTTAGATTTTCCCCTCTTCGGGAAGAACATTCAGTACTTC. Amino acid sequence: CASSLDFPLFGKNIQYF.

The rearrangement links TRBV19 to TRBJ1-4; 8 bases match TRBD1. CDR1 and CDR2 (germline): LNHDA, SQIVND (reference sequence). The CDR3 sequence is 15 residues long. The trim removed 6 bases at V and 2 bases at J, leaving 5 bases unmatched. The CDR3 region has the DNA TGTGCCAGTAGCCCCCAGGGGGCCACTAATGAAAAACTGTTTTTT. Protein: CASSPQGATNEKLFF.

The V and J genes are TRBV28 and TRBJ2-1; D is possibly TRBD2 (6 bases). CDR1 and CDR2 from the germline V gene are MDHEN and SYDVKM. There are 18 residues in the CDR3. V gave up 2 bases and J gave up 0 bases, with 17 bases separating them. In DNA form, the CDR3 reads TGTGCCAGCAGTTTACTTCCTCTAGCGTCAAGCTCCTACAATGAGCAGTTCTTC. Its translation is CASSLLPLASSSYNEQFF. Together with reference TRBV28 and TRBJ2-1, the CDR3 gives the full variable domain: DVKVTQSSRYLVKRTGEKVFLECVQDMDHENMFWYRQDPGLGLRLIYFSYDVKMKEKGDIPEGYSVSREKKERFSLILESASTNQTSMYLCASSLLPLASSSYNEQFFGPGTRLTVL.

The V and J genes are TRBV7-6 and TRBJ2-3; no reliable D call. The CDR3 extends over 12 amino acids. Germline V gene lookup returns CDR1 SGHVS and CDR2 FNYEAQ. The V end was cut by 4 bases, the J end by 3 bases, with 5 bases between. The CDR3 sequence: CASSSVTDTQYF. CDR3 DNA sequence: TGTGCCAGCAGCTCAGTTACAGATACGCAGTATTTT.

This chain connects TRBV28 to TRBJ2-4; D not certain. Germline CDR1 MDHEN, CDR2 SYDVKM. This CDR3 spans 17 amino acids. Trimming pared 10 bases from V and 0 bases from J, leaving 22 bases between. Here the CDR3 reads CATRTQFRALAKNIQYF. The CDR3, as DNA: TGTGCCACCCGAACTCAGTTTAGGGCTTTAGCCAAAAACATTCAGTACTTC. Using reference TRBV28 and TRBJ2-4 for the parts outside the CDR3, the full variable domain is DVKVTQSSRYLVKRTGEKVFLECVQDMDHENMFWYRQDPGLGLRLIYFSYDVKMKEKGDIPEGYSVSREKKERFSLILESASTNQTSMYLCATRTQFRALAKNIQYFGAGTRLSVL.